This note documents a single T cell receptor (beta chain) sequence. This sample stems from a study of blood T cell repertoires in COVID-19. Across the whole study: PBMCs, B-cell-depleted T cells, or T cells provided the cDNA or gDNA that made up the material.

The table came from immunoSEQ multiplex PCR; TCRdb's copy has only in-frame clones and leaves some out. The table shows around 700,000 clones, with 75% to 90% occurring only once. The CDR3 length is 15 residues. After removal of 0 bases from V and 4 bases from J, the junction contained 5 bases not matched to a gene. Looked up from germline, CDR1 is LGHDT and CDR2 is YNNKEL (reference sequence). The sequenced sample was peripheral blood. The clonotype originates from a woman aged 18-30 years with acute or convalescent COVID-19. The rearrangement uses TRBV3-1 (or the pseudogene TRBV3-2) and TRBJ1-2; TRBD1 agrees at 7 bases. Here the CDR3 DNA reads TGTGCCAGCAGCCAAGAATTCAGGGGGAGCTATGGCTACACCTTC. Amino acid sequence: CASSQEFRGSYGYTF.